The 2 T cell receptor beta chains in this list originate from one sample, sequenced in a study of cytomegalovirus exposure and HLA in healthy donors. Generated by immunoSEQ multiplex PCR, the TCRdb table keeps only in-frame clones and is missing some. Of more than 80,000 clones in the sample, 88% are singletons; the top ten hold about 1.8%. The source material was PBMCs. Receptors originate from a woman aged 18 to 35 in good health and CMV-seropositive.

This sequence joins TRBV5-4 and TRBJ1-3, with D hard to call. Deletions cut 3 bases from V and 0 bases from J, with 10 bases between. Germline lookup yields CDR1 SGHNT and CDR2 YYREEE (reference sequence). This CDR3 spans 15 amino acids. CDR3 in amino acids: CASSSLLSSGNTIYF. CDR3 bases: TGTGCCAGCAGCTCCCTTCTGAGCTCTGGAAACACCATATATTTT.

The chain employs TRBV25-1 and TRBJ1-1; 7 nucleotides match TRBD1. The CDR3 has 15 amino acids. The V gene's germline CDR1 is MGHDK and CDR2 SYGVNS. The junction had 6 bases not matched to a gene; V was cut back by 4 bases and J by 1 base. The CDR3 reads CASSATTGRNTEAFF. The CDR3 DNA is TGTGCCAGCAGTGCAACGACAGGGCGGAACACTGAAGCTTTCTTT.